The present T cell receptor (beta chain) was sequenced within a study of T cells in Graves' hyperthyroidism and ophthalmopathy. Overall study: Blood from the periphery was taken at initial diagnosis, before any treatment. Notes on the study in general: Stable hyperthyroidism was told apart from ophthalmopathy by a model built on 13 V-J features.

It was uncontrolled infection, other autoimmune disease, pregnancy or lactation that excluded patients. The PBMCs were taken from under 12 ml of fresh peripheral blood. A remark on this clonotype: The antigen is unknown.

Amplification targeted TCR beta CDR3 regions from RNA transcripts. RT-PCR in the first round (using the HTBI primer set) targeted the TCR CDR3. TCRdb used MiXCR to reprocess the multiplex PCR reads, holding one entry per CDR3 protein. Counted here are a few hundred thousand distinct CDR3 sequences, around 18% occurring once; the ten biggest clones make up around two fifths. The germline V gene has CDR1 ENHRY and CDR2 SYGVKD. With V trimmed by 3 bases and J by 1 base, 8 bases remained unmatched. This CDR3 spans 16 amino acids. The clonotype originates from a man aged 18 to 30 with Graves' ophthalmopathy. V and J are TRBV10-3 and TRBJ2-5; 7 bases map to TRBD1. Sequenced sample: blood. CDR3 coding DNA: TGTGCCATCAGTGACCTGGACAGGCGAGGCCAAGAGACCCAGTACTTC. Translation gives CAISDLDRRGQETQYF.